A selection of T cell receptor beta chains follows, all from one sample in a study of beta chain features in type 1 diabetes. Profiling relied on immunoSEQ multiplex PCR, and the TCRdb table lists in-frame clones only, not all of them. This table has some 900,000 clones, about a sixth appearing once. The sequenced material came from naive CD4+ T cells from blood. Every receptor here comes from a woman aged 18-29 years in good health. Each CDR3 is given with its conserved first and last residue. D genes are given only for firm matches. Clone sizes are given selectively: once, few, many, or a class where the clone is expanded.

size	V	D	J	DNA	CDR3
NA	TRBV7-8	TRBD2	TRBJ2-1	TGTGCCAGCAGCCGGCCAGCGGGGACTAGCGGCTACAATGAGCAGTTCTTC	CASSRPAGTSGYNEQFF
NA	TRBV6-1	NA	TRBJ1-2	TGTGCCAGCACCGGGTATGAGACAGACGACTATGGCTACACCTTC	CASTGYETDDYGYTF
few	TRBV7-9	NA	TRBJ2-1	TGTGCCAGCGAAAGGGCGTTGGGGTATGAGCAGTTCTTC	CASERALGYEQFF
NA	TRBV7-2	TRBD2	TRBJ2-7	TGTGCCAGCAGCTTAACGACTAGCGGGACGCAGTACTTC	CASSLTTSGTQYF
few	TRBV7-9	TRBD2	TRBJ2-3	TGTGCCAGCAGCCAACTAGCGGGAGGGCCAGTTGTAGATACGCAGTATTTT	CASSQLAGGPVVDTQYF
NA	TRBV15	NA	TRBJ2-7	TGTGCCACCAGCAGAGATGTAGGGGTCGGGTATCAGTACTTC	CATSRDVGVGYQYF
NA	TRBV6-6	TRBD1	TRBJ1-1	TGTGCCAGCAGTACCCAGGGGGTCGCTGAAGCTTTCTTT	CASSTQGVAEAFF
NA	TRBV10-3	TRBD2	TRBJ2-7	TGTGCCATCGCGGGACTAGCGGGAGTGAGACAGTACTTC	CAIAGLAGVRQYF
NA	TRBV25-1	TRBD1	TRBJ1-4	TGTGCCAGCAGTAGGGACAGGGTTAATGAAAAACTGTTTTTT	CASSRDRVNEKLFF
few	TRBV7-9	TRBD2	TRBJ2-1	TGTGCCAGCAGCTTACCTAGCGGGAGGACCTACAATGAGCAGTTCTTC	CASSLPSGRTYNEQFF
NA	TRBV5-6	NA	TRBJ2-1	TGTGCCAGCAGCTCCATTGGTCGTGAGCAGTTCTTC	CASSSIGREQFF